This T cell receptor (beta chain) was recorded in a study of T cell changes during pregnancy in multiple sclerosis. This table comes from immunoSEQ multiplex PCR, and its TCRdb copy is limited to in-frame clones, with some not included. The profile shows approximately 85,000 clones, around 93% of them singletons. The ends were cut back, 5 bases at V and 9 bases at J, with 11 bases in the middle. Germline assignment: CDR1 MNHEY and CDR2 SVGAGI. This CDR3 region has 13 residues. This TCR derives from a female donor with multiple sclerosis, enrolled in a pregnancy study. J is TRBJ1-6 and V is TRBV6-5, with D perhaps matching TRBD1 (5 bases). The specimen was peripheral blood, collected in the third trimester of pregnancy. CDR3 region: CASSAGPLSPLHF. The CDR3 DNA reads as TGTGCCAGCAGTGCGGGACCCCTTTCACCCCTCCACTTT.